This is a list of T cell receptor beta chains from one sample in a study of cytomegalovirus exposure and HLA in healthy donors. Here immunoSEQ multiplex PCR was the method, and the copy in TCRdb shows in-frame clones only, minus some. The table lists 160,000 or so clones, less than 90% of them singletons, with roughly 4.3% in the top ten. The material sequenced was PBMCs. These receptors originate from a man over 45 in good health and CMV-seropositive. Each CDR3 is given with its conserved first and last residue. A D gene is named only where the DNA matches it firmly. Size is stated for part of the rows, as once, few or many counts, or as a class when the clone is expanded.

V	size	J	D	DNA	CDR3
TRBV6-1	.	TRBJ2-5	TRBD2	TGTGCCAGCAACCTAGCGGGGGGGTATCAAGAGACCCAGTACTTC	CASNLAGGYQETQYF
TRBV19	.	TRBJ1-1	.	TGTGCCAGTAGTATAGTAGGCGGGAACACTGAAGCTTTCTTT	CASSIVGGNTEAFF
TRBV30	.	TRBJ1-4	TRBD1	TGTGCCTGGAGTGTACCGGGACAGGGAAATGAAAAACTGTTTTTT	CAWSVPGQGNEKLFF
TRBV18	.	TRBJ1-2	TRBD1	TGTGCCAGCTCCCCGAGCGTAACCGACAGGGGACAGGGCTACACCTTC	CASSPSVTDRGQGYTF
TRBV7-2	.	TRBJ2-2	.	TGTGCCAGCAGCTTAAGCGGTCGGAGCGGGGAGCTGTTTTTT	CASSLSGRSGELFF
TRBV2	.	TRBJ1-1	TRBD1	TGTGCCAGCAGTGAATCGGGACAGGGGGCGACTGAAGCTTTCTTT	CASSESGQGATEAFF
TRBV10-1	.	TRBJ2-2	.	TGCGCCAGCAGTGAGTCGAGGGCAGGCGCCGGGGAGCTGTTTTTT	CASSESRAGAGELFF
TRBV7-2	.	TRBJ2-3	.	TGTGCCAGCAGCTTAGTTGGCATAACCACAGATACGCAGTATTTT	CASSLVGITTDTQYF
TRBV10-2	.	TRBJ2-3	.	TGCGCCAGCGGAGAATCGAGCCGAGTAGATACGCAGTATTTT	CASGESSRVDTQYF
TRBV9	.	TRBJ2-3	TRBD2	TGTGCCAGCAGCGTAGTACTAGCGGGAGGCACAGATACGCAGTATTTT	CASSVVLAGGTDTQYF
TRBV5-1	few	TRBJ1-4	.	TGCGCCAGCAGCTTGGGACAGCTAAAAGAAAAACTGTTTTTT	CASSLGQLKEKLFF
TRBV2	.	TRBJ2-1	.	TGTGCCAGCCCAACGGATTCGGGACTGGCCTACAATGAGCAGTTCTTC	CASPTDSGLAYNEQFF
TRBV5-8	.	TRBJ1-2	.	TGTGCCAGCAGCGTCCTCGCGGAAATTAGCTTTGGCTACACCTTC	CASSVLAEISFGYTF
TRBV28	.	TRBJ1-6	.	TGTGCCAGCAGCAGGGGCGGAAATTCACCCCTCCACTTT	CASSRGGNSPLHF
TRBV7-9	.	TRBJ1-1	.	TGTGCCAGCAGCTTGGAGGGCACCCTGAACACTGAAGCTTTCTTT	CASSLEGTLNTEAFF
TRBV19	once	TRBJ2-1	.	TGTGCCAGTAGTTTCTCCCGGCTAGATGGGTCCTACAATGAGCAGTTCTTC	CASSFSRLDGSYNEQFF
TRBV10-1	few	TRBJ2-5	.	TGCGCCAGCAGTGCGTCTAGCGTGGGGGAGACCCAGTACTTC	CASSASSVGETQYF
TRBV14	.	TRBJ1-4	.	TGTGCCAGCAGCCTATCAGGGGAGCGTAGTGAAAAACTGTTTTTT	CASSLSGERSEKLFF
TRBV10-2	.	TRBJ2-5	TRBD1	TGCGCCAGCAGTGAAAGGGGACAGGGGGCTGAGACCCAGTACTTC	CASSERGQGAETQYF
TRBV12-5	.	TRBJ2-7	.	TGTGCTAGTGACCCGGACGGACGGGACTACGAGCAGTACTTC	CASDPDGRDYEQYF
TRBV27	.	TRBJ1-1	.	TGTGCCAGCAGTAACAACAGGGACACTGAAGCTTTCTTT	CASSNNRDTEAFF
TRBV7-9	.	TRBJ2-1	TRBD2	TGTGCCAGCAGCCCCGGGGAAACTAGCGGGGGGGGCGATGAGCAGTTCTTC	CASSPGETSGGGDEQFF
TRBV10-3	.	TRBJ1-1	.	TGTGCCACGAAGAAGAGTGGTACTGAAGCTTTCTTT	CATKKSGTEAFF
TRBV5-6	.	TRBJ1-1	TRBD1	TGTGCCAGCAGCCAACGACTACAGGGGGCGTCTGAAGCTTTCTTT	CASSQRLQGASEAFF
TRBV4-3	.	TRBJ2-7	TRBD2	TGCGCCAGCAGCCGGGGGGGGACTAGCGGAAACTACGAGCAGTACTTC	CASSRGGTSGNYEQYF
TRBV14	once	TRBJ1-6	TRBD1	TGTGCCAGCAGCCAAGAAGGCAGGGGGTTAACACCCCTCCACTTT	CASSQEGRGLTPLHF
TRBV21-1	.	TRBJ2-1	.	TGTGCCAGCAGCAAAGATGACTCCTCCTACAATGAGCAGTTCTTC	CASSKDDSSYNEQFF
TRBV11-3	.	TRBJ2-3	.	TGTGCCAGCAGCCCTAACACAGATACGCAGTATTTT	CASSPNTDTQYF
TRBV9	.	TRBJ2-2	.	TGTGCCAGCAGCGTAGTAAGCGGCTCCGGGGAGCTGTTTTTT	CASSVVSGSGELFF
TRBV2	few	TRBJ1-2	.	TGTGCCAGCAGTCCAGGGGTCTATGGCTACACCTTC	CASSPGVYGYTF
TRBV7-9	.	TRBJ2-3	TRBD2	TGTTCCAGCAGCTTAAGAGGTGGAGGTGCGGGAGGGATGGATACGCAGTATTTT	CSSSLRGGGAGGMDTQYF
TRBV4-3	.	TRBJ2-2	TRBD2	TGCGCCAGCAGCCATCGGGGGGGAACCGGGGAGCTGTTTTTT	CASSHRGGTGELFF
TRBV15	.	TRBJ2-5	TRBD1	TGTGCCACCAGCAGGATGGACAGGGCTGAGGAGACCCAGTACTTC	CATSRMDRAEETQYF
TRBV9	.	TRBJ2-6	.	TGTGCCAGCAGCGCCACTATCCAGTCTGGGGCCAACGTCCTGACTTTC	CASSATIQSGANVLTF
TRBV19	.	TRBJ1-4	.	TGTGCCAGTAGTTACGGGGCGGGACCTGAAAAACTGTTTTTT	CASSYGAGPEKLFF
TRBV10-1	.	TRBJ2-3	TRBD2	TGCGCCAGCAGTTCTTCTCTAGCGGGGAAGATGGATACGCAGTATTTT	CASSSSLAGKMDTQYF
TRBV5-1	.	TRBJ2-3	TRBD1	TGCGCCAGCAGCCTATTCGGACAGGGCCGCACAGATACGCAGTATTTT	CASSLFGQGRTDTQYF
TRBV5-4	.	TRBJ2-7	.	TGTGCCAGCAGCCAGTCCGGCCACTACGAGCAGTACTTC	CASSQSGHYEQYF
TRBV7-8	.	TRBJ2-5	.	TGTGCCAGCAGCTACGGGGGGCGCGAAGAGACCCAGTACTTC	CASSYGGREETQYF
TRBV5-6	.	TRBJ1-2	.	TGTGCCAGCAGCTTGTACGGGAGCCATGGCTACACCTTC	CASSLYGSHGYTF
TRBV28	.	TRBJ2-7	.	TGTGCCAGCAGTTTATTTTCCGGGGGGCTATACGAGCAGTACTTC	CASSLFSGGLYEQYF
TRBV30	once	TRBJ2-5	TRBD2	TGTGCCTGGACTAGCGGGGGGGCCCAAGAGACCCAGTACTTC	CAWTSGGAQETQYF
TRBV7-8	.	TRBJ2-7	TRBD1	TGTGCCAGCAGCTCACGGGACAGGCAATACGAGCAGTACTTC	CASSSRDRQYEQYF
TRBV12-5	.	TRBJ2-5	.	TGTGCTAGTGGTTTGTGGGGGGACCCCCCTTCCCGCCGAGAGACCCAGTACTTC	CASGLWGDPPSRRETQYF
TRBV6-6	.	TRBJ2-4	TRBD2	TGTGCCAGCAGTCCCCAAGCGGGATCAGCCAAAAACATTCAGTACTTC	CASSPQAGSAKNIQYF
TRBV7-3	once	TRBJ2-2	.	TGTGCCAGCAGCTTAACGGGTTATGTGGGCCGGCGGGCCGGGGAGCTGTTTTTT	CASSLTGYVGRRAGELFF
TRBV9	.	TRBJ2-2	.	TGTGCCAGCAGCAAACGAGACACCGGGGAGCTGTTTTTT	CASSKRDTGELFF
TRBV5-1	.	TRBJ2-1	TRBD2	TGCGCCAGCAGCTTAGCGGGAGGGGCCTACAATGAGCAGTTCTTC	CASSLAGGAYNEQFF
TRBV7-2	.	TRBJ2-5	.	TGTGCCAGCAGCCTGACAGGTATGAAGACCCAGTACTTC	CASSLTGMKTQYF
TRBV28	.	TRBJ2-5	.	TGTGCCAGCAGTCCGCTTGGTTACTTCCAAGAGACCCAGTACTTC	CASSPLGYFQETQYF
TRBV28	.	TRBJ2-5	TRBD2	TGTGCCAGCAGTTTATTGGGGCTAGCGGGAGGAGAGACCCAGTACTTC	CASSLLGLAGGETQYF